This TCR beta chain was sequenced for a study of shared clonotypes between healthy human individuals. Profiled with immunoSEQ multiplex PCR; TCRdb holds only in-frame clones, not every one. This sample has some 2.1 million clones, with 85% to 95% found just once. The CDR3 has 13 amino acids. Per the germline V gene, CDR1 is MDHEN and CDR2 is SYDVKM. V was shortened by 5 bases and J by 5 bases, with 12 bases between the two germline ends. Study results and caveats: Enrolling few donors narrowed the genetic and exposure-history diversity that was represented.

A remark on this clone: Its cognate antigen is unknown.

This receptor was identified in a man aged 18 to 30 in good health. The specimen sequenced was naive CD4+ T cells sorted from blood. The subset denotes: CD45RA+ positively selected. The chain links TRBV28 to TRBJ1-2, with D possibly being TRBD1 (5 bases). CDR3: CASSGGTSYGYTF. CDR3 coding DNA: TGTGCCAGCAGTGGGGGGACGTCGTATGGCTACACCTTC.